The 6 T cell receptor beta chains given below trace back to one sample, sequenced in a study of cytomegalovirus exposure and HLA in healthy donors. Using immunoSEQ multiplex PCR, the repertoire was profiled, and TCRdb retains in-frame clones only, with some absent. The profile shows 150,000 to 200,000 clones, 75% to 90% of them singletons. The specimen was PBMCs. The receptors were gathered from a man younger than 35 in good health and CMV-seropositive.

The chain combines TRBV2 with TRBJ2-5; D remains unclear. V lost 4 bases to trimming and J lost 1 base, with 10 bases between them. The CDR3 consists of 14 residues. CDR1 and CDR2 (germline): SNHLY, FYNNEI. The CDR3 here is CASSVLQIQETQYF. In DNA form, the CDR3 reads TGTGCCAGCAGTGTTTTACAGATCCAAGAGACCCAGTACTTC.

Here the CDR3 reads CASSSPGQVRPYEQYF. The CDR3 bases are TGTGCCAGCAGCTCGCCGGGACAAGTAAGGCCCTACGAGCAGTACTTC. The chain combines TRBV5-4 with TRBJ2-7; D possibly corresponds to TRBD1 (6 bases). Trimming stripped 3 bases from V and 2 bases from J, with 18 bases between. Germline V CDR1 and CDR2: SGHNT, YYREEE (reference sequence). CDR3 length: 16 residues.

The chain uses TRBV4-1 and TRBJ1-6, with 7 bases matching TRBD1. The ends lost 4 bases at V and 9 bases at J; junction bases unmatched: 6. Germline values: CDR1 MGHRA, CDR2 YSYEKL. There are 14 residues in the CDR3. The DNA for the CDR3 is TGCGCCAGCAGCCGCGCGGCAGGGGGTTCACCCCTCCACTTT. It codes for CASSRAAGGSPLHF.

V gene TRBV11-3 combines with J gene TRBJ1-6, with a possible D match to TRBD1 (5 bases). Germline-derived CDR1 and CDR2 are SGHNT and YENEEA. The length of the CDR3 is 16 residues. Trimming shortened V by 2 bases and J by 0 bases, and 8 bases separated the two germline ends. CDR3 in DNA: TGTGCCAGCAGCTTACGGGGGAGCTCCTATAATTCACCCCTCCACTTT. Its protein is CASSLRGSSYNSPLHF. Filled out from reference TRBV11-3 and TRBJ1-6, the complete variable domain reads EAGVVQSPRYKIIEKKQPVAFWCNPISGHNTLYWYLQNLGQGPELLIRYENEEAVDDSQLPKDRFSAERLKGVDSTLKIQPAELGDSAVYLCASSLRGSSYNSPLHFGNGTRLTVT.

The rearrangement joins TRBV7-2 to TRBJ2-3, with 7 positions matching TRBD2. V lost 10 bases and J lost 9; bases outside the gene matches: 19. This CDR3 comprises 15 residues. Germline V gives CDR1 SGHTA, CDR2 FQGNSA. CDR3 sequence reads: CATSGLDFGLHTQYF. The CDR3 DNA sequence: TGTGCCACCTCTGGACTAGATTTCGGCCTCCACACGCAGTATTTT.

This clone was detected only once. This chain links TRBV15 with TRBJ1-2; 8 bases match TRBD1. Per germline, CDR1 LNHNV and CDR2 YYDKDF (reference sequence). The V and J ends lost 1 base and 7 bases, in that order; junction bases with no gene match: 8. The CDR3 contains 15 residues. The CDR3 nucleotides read TGTGCCACCAGCAGAGGTATTCAACAGGGGGTTGGCTACACCTTC. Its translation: CATSRGIQQGVGYTF.